The T cell receptor (beta chain) under discussion was sequenced for a study of blood T cell repertoires in COVID-19. Overall study: Whether acute or convalescent, the COVID-19 samples came from the United States, Italy and Spain. In each case, the material was cDNA or gDNA derived from T cells, B-cell-depleted T cells, or PBMCs.

Germline V gene sequence: CDR1 WNHNN, CDR2 SYGVQD (reference sequence). V was pared by 6 bases and J by 0 bases, with 8 bases between. This CDR3 is built from 14 residues. Authors' processing steps: Researchers report that nucleated cell counts were estimated from reference gene primer amplification. The table came from immunoSEQ multiplex PCR; TCRdb's copy has only in-frame clones and leaves some out. The V and J calls and clone size were taken over from that table, and D and trimming were inferred from the DNA. The sample includes some 25,000 clones, around 90% of them seen just once. Sequenced material: peripheral blood. This receptor was taken from a human donor in a cohort sampled during active COVID-19. The V gene is TRBV10-1, the J gene TRBJ2-2; D might be TRBD1 (6 bases). DNA for the CDR3: TGCGCCAGCAGGGGGGACACGAACACCGGGGAGCTGTTTTTT. Amino acid sequence: CASRGDTNTGELFF.